The text below deals with one T cell receptor (beta chain). The antigen is undetermined. Assay: immunoSEQ multiplex PCR; the TCRdb copy retains only in-frame clones and omits some. The sample carries some 91,000 clones, about 91% recorded once. The data are from a study of identifying expanded T cells in peripheral blood. Study-level points and caveats: Differentially abundant clones: about 1.3 between replicates, approximately 16 at 2 to 3 weeks, around 19 at four.

This receptor was taken from a person between 18 and 70 years old in good health. Source material: blood.

The CDR3 region is CASSSSTYGSGELFF. The DNA for the CDR3 is TGTGCCAGCAGCTCCAGTACCTATGGGTCCGGGGAGCTGTTTTTT. This chain uses TRBV11-2 with TRBJ2-2; D not resolved. Germline lookup yields CDR1 SGHAT and CDR2 FQNNGV. The CDR3 sequence is 15 residues long. V dropped 4 bases and J dropped 6 bases, with 15 bases sitting between them. Complete variable domain (other parts from reference TRBV11-2 and TRBJ2-2): EAGVAQSPRYKIIEKRQSVAFWCNPISGHATLYWYQQILGQGPKLLIQFQNNGVVDDSQLPKDRFSAERLKGVDSTLKIQPAKLEDSAVYLCASSSSTYGSGELFFGEGSRLTVL.